Following are 8 T cell receptor beta chains from one sample sequenced in a study of beta chain features in type 1 diabetes. General study points: In every one of the four CD4+ subsets, TCRB CDR3s were moderately but significantly shorter in Type 1 diabetes patients.

Of the isolated RNA, all was reverse transcribed, and so the sequenced material was expressed TCRB transcripts. Profiled with immunoSEQ multiplex PCR; TCRdb holds only in-frame clones, not every one. Counted here are approximately 260,000 clones, 24% occurring once; the ten biggest clones make up about 0.012%. These TCRs' antigens remain unknown. The sequencing input was naive CD4+ T cells from blood. These receptor sequences come from a woman aged 25-40 years with type 1 diabetes.

There are a few counts of this clone. The chain links TRBV9 to TRBJ2-3, with 13 bases that match TRBD2. In germline, CDR1 is SGDLS, CDR2 YYNGEE. V shed 4 bases and J 4 bases; nucleotides not matched to a gene: 9. This CDR3 comprises 17 residues. The CDR3 DNA follows: TGTGCCAGCAGCCGGACTAGCGGGAGAGTATTCTCAGATACGCAGTATTTT. Its protein is CASSRTSGRVFSDTQYF.

In this sample, this clone turned up a few times. The chain uses TRBV7-9 and TRBJ2-5; 7 nucleotides line up with TRBD2. The CDR3 contains 16 residues. V lost 5 bases to trimming and J lost 5 bases; unmatched junction nucleotides: 14. The germline V gene encodes CDR1 SEHNR and CDR2 FQNEAQ (reference sequence). In nucleotides, the CDR3 is TGTGCCAGCAGCCGATACAGCGGGATAAGTTTGGAGACCCAGTACTTC. This encodes CASSRYSGISLETQYF. The full variable domain, completed using reference TRBV7-9 and TRBJ2-5, is DTGVSQNPRHKITKRGQNVTFRCDPISEHNRLYWYRQTLGQGPEFLTYFQNEAQLEKSRLLSDRFSAERPKGSFSTLEIQRTEQGDSAMYLCASSRYSGISLETQYFGPGTRLLVL.

This clone came up a few times. The chain employs TRBV7-2 and TRBJ1-2, with 9 bases matching TRBD1. V was pared by 0 bases and J by 8 bases, with 7 bases of the junction left unmatched. The CDR3 is 15 residues long. The V gene's germline CDR1 is SGHTA and CDR2 FQGNSA. The CDR3, as DNA: TGTGCCAGCAGCTTAGCGCGGGGAACAGGGGGCGGCTACACCTTC. This codes for CASSLARGTGGGYTF.

In regard to this clone: The sample carries other DNA sequences with the same CDR3. This rearrangement joins TRBV6-5 to TRBJ2-3; no clear D. V lost 2 bases and J 5 bases, leaving 2 bases between the germline ends. Germline CDR1 is MNHEY and CDR2 is SVGAGI. The CDR3 is 11 amino acids. As DNA, the CDR3 is TGTGCCAGCAGTTACCAAGATACGCAGTATTTT. This translates into CASSYQDTQYF.

In its sample, this clone was seen a few times. The J gene is TRBJ2-1, the V gene TRBV7-3; 7 bases fit TRBD2. With 1 base clipped from V and 0 bases from J, the junction kept 3 bases outside the gene matches. The germline V gene has CDR1 SGHTA and CDR2 FQGTGA. The CDR3 totals 16 residues. CDR3 in amino acids: CASSLSASGSYNEQFF. CDR3 coding DNA: TGTGCCAGCAGCTTAAGCGCTAGCGGCTCCTACAATGAGCAGTTCTTC.

As to this clone: It is likely a read error, because the conserved phenylalanine at the end of the CDR3 is missing. The DNA is omitted, as the CDR3 cannot be located on it reliably, and the CDR3 follows TCRdb's listing. The chain couples TRBV29-1 to TRBJ1-1. The CDR3 length equals 10 residues, ends included. Germline CDR1 and CDR2: SQVTM and ANQGSEA. The CDR3 loop reads CSPLRATLWS.

This chain joins TRBV2 and TRBJ2-7; D unclear. Germline V CDR1 and CDR2: SNHLY, FYNNEI. The CDR3 consists of 14 residues. V lost 3 bases, J lost 7 bases, and 16 bases lay in between. The CDR3 bases are TGTGCCAGCAGTGATCGTGCCCGCTCTCAGGAGCAGTACTTC. It translates to CASSDRARSQEQYF.

Turning to this clone: This sample includes further DNA sequences coding for the same CDR3. J is TRBJ2-6 and V is TRBV4-1, with D uncertain. V lost 1 base and J 0 bases, leaving 4 bases between the germline ends. Germline CDR1 MGHRA, CDR2 YSYEKL. This CDR3 contains 15 residues. CDR3 residues: CASSQGGSGANVLTF. Here the CDR3 DNA reads TGCGCCAGCAGCCAAGGCGGCTCTGGGGCCAACGTCCTGACTTTC.